This passage covers 7 T cell receptor beta chains from one sample sequenced in a study of memory CD4+ T cells and cytomegalovirus serostatus. The data were produced by immunoSEQ multiplex PCR, yet TCRdb's version contains in-frame clones alone and is incomplete. The data contain tens of thousands of clones, around 78% of them singletons. Single viable CD3+CD4+CD8-CD45RO+ cells were sorted as the memory CD4+ T cells. The source material was memory CD4+ T cells from blood. The origin of the receptors is an adult in good health and CMV-seronegative.

Here the CDR3 DNA reads TGCGCCAGCAGCCCCGAGGGGGGCTCCTACAATGAGCAGTTCTTC. Amino acid sequence: CASSPEGGSYNEQFF. The chain carries TRBV5-1 and TRBJ2-1; D may correspond to TRBD1 or TRBD2 (6 bases each). V dropped 4 bases and J dropped 0 bases, with 11 bases sitting between them. CDR1 is SGHRS, CDR2 YFSETQ, per germline. The CDR3 has 15 residues.

V gene TRBV6-1 combines with J gene TRBJ1-5; no firm D call. Germline V gene lookup returns CDR1 MNHNS and CDR2 SASEGT. V was clipped by 2 bases and J by 4 bases, with 12 bases between them. CDR3 length: 15 amino acids. DNA of the CDR3: TGTGCCAGCAGTGAAAAAAGGATCGGAAATCAGCCCCAGCATTTT. Translation gives CASSEKRIGNQPQHF.

The chain links TRBV30 to TRBJ2-3; 7 bases line up with TRBD1. Germline values: CDR1 GTSNPN, CDR2 SVGIG (reference sequence). The CDR3 contains 13 residues. The J segment lost 3 bases and the V segment lost 0 bases, leaving 0 bases of the junction unmatched. In nucleotides, the CDR3 is TGTGCCTGGAGTGTACAGGGGACAGATACGCAGTATTTT. Translation: CAWSVQGTDTQYF.

V usage is TRBV15 and J usage is TRBJ1-1; TRBD1 agrees at 11 bases. V gave up 8 bases and J gave up 4 bases; unmatched junction bases: 3. Per the germline V gene, CDR1 is LNHNV and CDR2 is YYDKDF (reference sequence). This CDR3 has 13 amino acids. The CDR3 loop reads CATAGTGGTEAFF. In DNA, the CDR3 is TGTGCCACCGCCGGGACAGGGGGCACTGAAGCTTTCTTT. Drawing the rest from reference TRBV15 and TRBJ1-1, the complete variable domain is DAMVIQNPRYQVTQFGKPVTLSCSQTLNHNVMYWYQQKSSQAPKLLFHYYDKDFNNEADTPDNFQSRRPNTSFCFLDIRSPGLGDTAMYLCATAGTGGTEAFFGQGTRLTVV.

The rearrangement joins TRBV19 to TRBJ2-7; D perhaps matches TRBD2 (6 bases). Trimming pared 5 bases from V and 3 bases from J, leaving 17 bases between. Germline V gene sequence: CDR1 LNHDA, CDR2 SQIVND (reference sequence). This CDR3 is built from 15 residues. CDR3 bases: TGTGCCAGTAGTTCTCCGGGACTCGAAGACTACGAGCAGTACTTC. Translation: CASSSPGLEDYEQYF.

This clone was seen a few times. The V and J genes are TRBV2 and TRBJ1-1; D gene unclear. This CDR3 spans 14 amino acids. CDR1 and CDR2 (germline): SNHLY, FYNNEI. Trimming took off 1 base at V and 4 bases at J, with 10 bases between the two ends. The CDR3 coding sequence is TGTGCCAGCAGTGAAGAATCCCCTGCCACTGAAGCTTTCTTT. This sequence encodes CASSEESPATEAFF.

The DNA of the CDR3 is TGCAGCGGTGACGACGGGGGCACAGATACGCAGTATTTT. Amino acids: CSGDDGGTDTQYF. The chain carries TRBV29-1 and TRBJ2-3, with D possibly matching TRBD2 (5 bases). Germline V gene lookup returns CDR1 SQVTM and CDR2 ANQGSEA. The CDR3 runs 13 residues. V lost 7 bases, J lost 1 base, and 12 bases lay in between.